What follows is one T cell receptor (beta chain) and its context. The source of the sample is a study of blood T cell repertoires in COVID-19. Study overall: Acute and convalescent COVID-19 samples came from the United States, Italy and Spain. T cells, B-cell-depleted T cells, or PBMCs provided the cDNA or gDNA that served as material.

V was pared by 8 bases and J by 4 bases, with 27 bases of the junction left unmatched. The CDR3 has 20 amino acids. CDR1 SSHAT and CDR2 FNYEAQ come from the germline V gene (reference sequence). Study processing details: Reference gene primer amplification gave nucleated cell count estimates. Data came from immunoSEQ multiplex PCR; TCRdb stores just in-frame clones and leaves some out. V, J and clone size are taken as reported in that table, and D and trimming were inferred from the DNA itself. Of approximately 210,000 clones in the sample, around nine tenths were seen once. This chain connects TRBV7-7 to TRBJ1-1, with 8 bases matching TRBD1. Sequenced: peripheral blood. The clonotype originates from a woman aged 40 to 50 with acute or convalescent COVID-19. The CDR3 sequence: CASPGVTGVMVKDLGTEAFF. DNA of the CDR3: TGTGCCAGCCCTGGGGTGACAGGGGTGATGGTGAAGGATTTGGGCACTGAAGCTTTCTTT.